This T cell receptor beta chain was recovered during a study of blood T cell repertoires in COVID-19. About the study: The analysed material was cDNA or gDNA that came from T cells, B-cell-depleted T cells, or PBMCs.

Authors' methods: It was from reference gene primer amplification that nucleated cell counts were estimated. Measured with immunoSEQ multiplex PCR; TCRdb has only the in-frame clones, and not every one. Clone size and V and J calls were adopted from that table, with D and trimming inferred from the DNA. The sample carries 44,000 or so clones, just under 70% recorded once. The CDR3 runs to 15 residues. CDR1 is SGHAT and CDR2 is FQNNGV in the germline V gene. Trimming removed 7 bases at V and 0 bases at J, with 13 bases between. The source material was peripheral blood. The chain has TRBV11-2 and TRBJ1-3, with D maybe TRBD1 (6 bases). This sequence was found in a man older than 75 with acute or convalescent COVID-19. The CDR3, as DNA: TGTGCCAGCACTGTGACAGGTCGCTCTGGAAACACCATATATTTT. Translation: CASTVTGRSGNTIYF.